This is a list of T cell receptor beta chains from one sample in a study of cytomegalovirus exposure and HLA in healthy donors. Profiling relied on immunoSEQ multiplex PCR, and the TCRdb table lists in-frame clones only, not all of them. The sample records 120,000 or so clones, around three fifths being singletons. Sequenced input: PBMCs. The receptors were sampled from a woman between 35 and 50 years old in good health and CMV-seropositive. Both conserved end residues are part of each CDR3. Each record gives: CDR3 length, V gene, J gene, clone size, D gene, CDR3 DNA, CDR3 protein. The D gene is left open where the match is weak. Some rows mark clone size as missing; the rest say once, few, many or name a class of expanded clone.

>15|TRBV6-5|TRBJ2-7|few|TRBD2
TGTGCCAGCAGCCTTCCTGGACTAGGACGCTACGAGCAGTACTTC
CASSLPGLGRYEQYF
>16|TRBV5-1|TRBJ2-2|NA|NA
TGCGCCAGCAGCTTGGTACTTCACGCGAACACCGGGGAGCTGTTTTTT
CASSLVLHANTGELFF
>16|TRBV2|TRBJ1-2|few|TRBD1
TGTGCCAGCAGTCGCACAATGACAGGGGTTGGCTATGGCTACACCTTC
CASSRTMTGVGYGYTF
>15|TRBV5-1|TRBJ1-1|NA|NA
TGCGCCAGCAGCCCTGGACAGCCGGGCGAGACTGAAGCTTTCTTT
CASSPGQPGETEAFF
>15|TRBV7-9|TRBJ2-1|NA|TRBD1
TGTGCCAGCAGCTTAGCGGGACAGGGGGTGCGGGAGCAGTTCTTC
CASSLAGQGVREQFF
>13|TRBV11-2|TRBJ2-5|NA|TRBD2
TGTGCCAGCAGCATTAGCGGGGATGAGACCCAGTACTTC
CASSISGDETQYF
>15|TRBV5-6|TRBJ2-5|NA|TRBD2
TGTGCCAGCAGCGGGGGACTAGCGACGGGGGAGACCCAGTACTTC
CASSGGLATGETQYF
>17|TRBV27|TRBJ2-1|NA|TRBD2
TGTGCCAGCAGTTTGGATAGCGGGGGGGCCCTGGTACGAGAGCAGTTCTTC
CASSLDSGGALVREQFF
>14|TRBV9|TRBJ2-3|many|NA
TGTGCCAGCAGCCTACGTCTGAGCACAGATACGCAGTATTTT
CASSLRLSTDTQYF
>15|TRBV4-1|TRBJ2-7|few|TRBD1
TGCGCCAGCAGCCAAGGACAGGGCAGTGGCTACGAGCAGTACTTC
CASSQGQGSGYEQYF
>15|TRBV19|TRBJ1-4|NA|TRBD1
TGTGCCAGTAGACCCCGGACAGGTTCTAATGAAAAACTGTTTTTT
CASRPRTGSNEKLFF
>14|TRBV6-1|TRBJ1-2|NA|NA
TGTGCCAGCAGTGAACGGACAGCTAGGTATGGCTACACCTTC
CASSERTARYGYTF
>13|TRBV2|TRBJ1-2|NA|TRBD1
TGTGCCAGCAGTGCGGGACAGAGCTATGGCTACACCTTC
CASSAGQSYGYTF
>14|TRBV2|TRBJ1-2|NA|NA
TGTGCCAGCAGACAGGGAGAGTCCCCTTATGGCTACACCTTC
CASRQGESPYGYTF
>15|TRBV7-3|TRBJ1-1|NA|NA
TGTGCCAGCAGCTTAGGGGGACACTCGAACACTGAAGCTTTCTTT
CASSLGGHSNTEAFF
>17|TRBV2|TRBJ1-3|once|NA
TGTGCCAGCAGTGAAAACAGGGATGGGTTTCTTAGAAACACCATATATTTT
CASSENRDGFLRNTIYF
>14|TRBV19|TRBJ2-7|NA|TRBD1
TGTGCCAGTAGTTCACGACAGGGTATATCCGAGCAGTACTTC
CASSSRQGISEQYF
>13|TRBV28|TRBJ2-1|NA|NA
TGTGCCAGCAGCGAGGGACTCTACAATGAGCAGTTCTTC
CASSEGLYNEQFF
>19|TRBV15|TRBJ2-3|NA|TRBD2
TGTGCCACCAGCATTCTAGCGGGAGGGTCGGGAGACCTCACAGATACGCAGTATTTT
CATSILAGGSGDLTDTQYF
>19|TRBV9|TRBJ2-5|NA|NA
TGTGCCAGCAGCGTAGATCAAGGAGGGGTCTGGGACGGAGAAAAGACCCAGTACTTC
CASSVDQGGVWDGEKTQYF
>15|TRBV6-1|TRBJ1-5|NA|NA
TGTGCCAGCAGTGTGACACGGGATAGCAATCAGCCCCAGCATTTT
CASSVTRDSNQPQHF
>17|TRBV5-1|TRBJ2-3|NA|TRBD1
TGCGCCAGCAGCTTGGGCCCGAGGGGGCTTAGCACAGATACGCAGTATTTT
CASSLGPRGLSTDTQYF
>17|TRBV27|TRBJ2-3|NA|TRBD2
TGTGCCAGCCGCAAGTCGGTAAGGCGGGAGTTCGGAGATACGCAGTATTTT
CASRKSVRREFGDTQYF
>14|TRBV9|TRBJ2-5|few|NA
TGTGCCAGCAGCCAGACGGGTCTCGGGGAGACCCAGTACTTC
CASSQTGLGETQYF
>14|TRBV19|TRBJ1-1|NA|NA
TGTGCCAGTAGTATAGCGGGGAGGGTCACTGAAGCTTTCTTT
CASSIAGRVTEAFF
>15|TRBV10-3|TRBJ1-4|few|NA
TGTGCCATCAGCCAGGGCCCTGATTTAAATGAAAAACTGTTTTTT
CAISQGPDLNEKLFF
>16|TRBV30|TRBJ2-3|few|NA
TGTGCCTGGAGTGTACTCGGGGGAATTGGTACAGATACGCAGTATTTT
CAWSVLGGIGTDTQYF
>15|TRBV7-6|TRBJ1-4|NA|TRBD1
TGTGCCAGCAGCTTGGGGACAGGGCGTAATGAAAAACTGTTTTTT
CASSLGTGRNEKLFF
>18|TRBV10-3|TRBJ2-7|NA|TRBD1
TGTGCCATCAGTGAGCCCAGAGGTACCGGGACAGGGGCCTACGAGCAGTACTTC
CAISEPRGTGTGAYEQYF
>12|TRBV28|TRBJ1-2|NA|TRBD1
TGTGCCAGCAGTTCCAGGGGGCATGGCTACACCTTC
CASSSRGHGYTF
>13|TRBV28|TRBJ1-2|NA|TRBD1
TGTGCCAGCGCAGGGGGCTTTGGGTATGGCTACCCCTTC
CASAGGFGYGYPF
>18|TRBV14|TRBJ2-5|NA|TRBD1
TGTGCCAGCAGCCAGAGGAGGCGGGGACAGGGTGGCCAAGAGACCCAGTACTTC
CASSQRRRGQGGQETQYF
>14|TRBV5-6|TRBJ1-2|NA|TRBD1
TGTGCCAGCACCTACACCGGGACAGACTATGGCTACACCTTC
CASTYTGTDYGYTF
>16|TRBV7-7|TRBJ2-5|NA|TRBD1
TGTGCTAGCAGCCCCGGGACAGGGACCTTCCAAGAGACCCAGTACTTC
CASSPGTGTFQETQYF
>13|TRBV27|TRBJ2-3|NA|NA
TGTGCCAGCAGGATTGGCCTGCGGAATACGCAGTATTTT
CASRIGLRNTQYF
>13|TRBV9|TRBJ1-2|NA|NA
TGTGCCAGCAGCGTAATCACCGAGGCTGGCTACACCTTC
CASSVITEAGYTF
>15|TRBV28|TRBJ1-1|NA|TRBD1
TGTGCCAGCAGTGGGGGACAGGGGCTAAACACTGAAGCTTTCTTT
CASSGGQGLNTEAFF
>13|TRBV5-1|TRBJ2-7|NA|TRBD1
TGCGCCAGCAGCTTGACAGGGGGCTACGAGCAGTACTTC
CASSLTGGYEQYF